These T cell receptor beta chains were read from a single sample in a study of blood T cell repertoires in COVID-19. Using immunoSEQ multiplex PCR, the repertoire was profiled, and TCRdb retains in-frame clones only, with some absent. The sample includes about 300,000 clones, less than 85% of them seen just once. Sequencing was performed on PBMCs or T cells enriched from blood (not recorded which). The origin of the receptors is a woman under 40 who had been exposed to COVID-19. CDR3s include the opening cysteine and the closing phenylalanine or tryptophan. The D gene is left open where the match is weak. For some rows the clone size is stated as once, few or many, or as a class when expanded; others skip it.

D,V,J,length,size,DNA,CDR3
.,TRBV5-3,TRBJ1-6,18,.,TGTGCCAGAAGCTCGCGGATATGGACAGACAAGTATAATTCACCCCTCCACTTT,CARSSRIWTDKYNSPLHF
.,TRBV5-4,TRBJ2-7,12,once,TGTGCCAGCAGCTCCGGGCGGGGCGAGCAGTACTTC,CASSSGRGEQYF
TRBD1,TRBV19,TRBJ1-5,15,.,TGTGCCAGTACAATACGACAGGGAAGCAATCAGCCCCAGCATTTT,CASTIRQGSNQPQHF
.,TRBV12-3/TRBV12-4,TRBJ1-6,13,.,TGTGCCAGCACCTGGAGCCTTAATTCACCCCTCCACTTT,CASTWSLNSPLHF
.,TRBV5-1,TRBJ2-7,13,few,TGCGCCAGCACCGAGACAGACTCCTACGAGCAGTACTTC,CASTETDSYEQYF
TRBD1,TRBV19,TRBJ2-3,14,.,TGTGCCAGTGGAGGAATGGGACAGGCAGCCGCGCAGTATTTT,CASGGMGQAAAQYF
TRBD2,TRBV2,TRBJ2-1,14,.,TGTGCCAGCACGGAGCGGGAGACCTACAATGAGCAGTTCTTC,CASTERETYNEQFF
TRBD1,TRBV9,TRBJ2-3,16,.,TGTGCCAGCAGCCCATACCCTACAGGGGTTCCAGATACGCAGTATTTT,CASSPYPTGVPDTQYF
TRBD1,TRBV9,TRBJ1-2,15,.,TGTGCCAGCAGCTCCCCGAACAGGGGTCTCTATGGCTACACCTTC,CASSSPNRGLYGYTF
.,TRBV19,TRBJ1-2,13,few,TGTGCCAGTAGTATAGCAGGGTCGGCTGGCTACACCTTC,CASSIAGSAGYTF
.,TRBV18,TRBJ1-3,14,once,TGTGCCAGCTCACCTACAGGGTCTGGAAACACCATATATTTT,CASSPTGSGNTIYF